The 15 T cell receptor beta chains listed next were all sequenced from one sample in a study of preoperative IRX-2 immunotherapy in early breast cancer. Method: immunoSEQ multiplex PCR; TCRdb's copy keeps in-frame clones and lacks some. The data hold under 6,000 clones, with approximately 73% observed a single time. Treatment noted: preoperative locoregional IRX-2 cytokine immunotherapy. Sequenced material: tumor tissue, taken before IRX-2 immunotherapy. The receptors stem from a human donor with breast cancer.

For this clone: Relative to the germline gene, one junction end is altered; a read error may explain this. The rearrangement uses TRBV19 and TRBJ2-1, with D perhaps matching TRBD1 (5 bases). CDR3 length: 14 residues. Germline CDR1 LNHDA, CDR2 SQIVND (reference sequence). The CDR3 sequence is CANSIPGHYNEQFF. CDR3 coding DNA: TGTGCCAATAGTATACCAGGGCACTACAATGAGCAGTTCTTC.

The rearrangement uses TRBV5-1 and TRBJ1-2, with TRBD1 as a possible D gene (6 bases). The germline gives CDR1 SGHRS, CDR2 YFSETQ. Between the trimmed V and J ends, which lost 4 bases and 3 bases, there was a span of 13 bases. This CDR3 is built from 14 residues. The CDR3 nucleotides are TGCGCCAGCAGCCTGGAGGGGGGTTACTATGGCTACACCTTC. Translation gives CASSLEGGYYGYTF. The complete variable domain, with remaining parts taken from reference TRBV5-1 and TRBJ1-2, reads KAGVTQTPRYLIKTRGQQVTLSCSPISGHRSVSWYQQTPGQGLQFLFEYFSETQRNKGNFPGRFSGRQFSNSRSEMNVSTLELGDSALYLCASSLEGGYYGYTFGSGTRLTVV.

V is TRBV14 and J is TRBJ2-2; the D gene is possibly TRBD1 (5 bases). This CDR3 contains 18 residues. V was trimmed by 0 bases and J by 6 bases, leaving 20 bases between them. The germline V gene has CDR1 SGHDN and CDR2 FVKESK. CDR3 bases: TGTGCCAGCAGCCAAGATCTGAACATCCACCTAGGGGCCGGGGAGCTGTTTTTT. It yields the protein CASSQDLNIHLGAGELFF.

The genes are TRBV6-8 and TRBJ2-5, with 7 bases lining up with TRBD2. The germline V gene has CDR1 MNHGY and CDR2 SAAAGT. Trimming at V came to 1 base and at J to 2 bases, leaving 1 base not matched to a gene. This CDR3 contains 14 residues. For the CDR3, the DNA is TGTGCCAGCAGTTACTATAGCGGGCAAGAGACCCAGTACTTC. Its protein product is CASSYYSGQETQYF.

The rearrangement uses TRBV28 and TRBJ1-2; 7 bases are shared with TRBD1. The CDR3 has 15 amino acids. CDR1 and CDR2 from the germline V gene are MDHEN and SYDVKM. V shed 6 bases, J shed 4 bases, and the junction held 11 bases outside the gene matches. The CDR3 protein is CASSPDRSAFYGYTF. The CDR3 DNA reads TGTGCCAGCAGCCCGGACAGGTCGGCCTTCTATGGCTACACCTTC.

V and J are TRBV7-6 and TRBJ2-5, with 10 bases aligning to TRBD2. From germline, CDR1 is SGHVS and CDR2 FNYEAQ. This CDR3 contains 15 residues. The V and J ends lost 6 bases and 5 bases, in that order; junction bases with no gene match: 9. This CDR3 reads CASSYLAGVGETQYF. CDR3 in DNA: TGTGCCAGCAGTTATCTAGCGGGAGTAGGGGAGACCCAGTACTTC.

This clone was observed once. The chain recombines TRBV6-8 with TRBJ2-4, with D possibly TRBD2 on 5 matching bases. Germline lookup yields CDR1 MNHGY and CDR2 SAAAGT. Trimming shortened V by 5 bases and J by 9 bases, and 20 bases separated the two germline ends. The CDR3 has 15 residues. In DNA, the CDR3 is TGTGCCAGCAGTGCTAGTATGGGCGGAGGAGGCATTCAGTACTTC. It specifies CASSASMGGGGIQYF.

The rearrangement joins TRBV29-1 to TRBJ1-1, with D possibly being TRBD1 (5 bases). CDR3 length: 14 residues. The germline CDR1 and CDR2 sequences are SQVTM and ANQGSEA. Trimming took 8 bases from V and 1 from J, leaving 17 bases between them. The CDR3: CSPFLRGENTEAFF. The CDR3 nucleotides are TGCAGCCCGTTCTTACGGGGCGAGAACACTGAAGCTTTCTTT.

The chain links TRBV28 to TRBJ1-5; the match to TRBD1 covers 9 bases. CDR3 length equals 15 residues. The germline V gene encodes CDR1 MDHEN and CDR2 SYDVKM. V lost 5 bases to trimming and J lost 1 base; unmatched junction nucleotides: 3. CDR3 in amino acids: CASSPQGASNQPQHF. The CDR3 DNA follows: TGTGCCAGCAGTCCACAGGGGGCGAGCAATCAGCCCCAGCATTTT.

V gene TRBV6-8 combines with J gene TRBJ2-4, with no clear D. V was cut by 4 bases and J by 3 bases, with 25 bases left in between. This CDR3 is 19 amino acids long. Germline V gene lookup returns CDR1 MNHGY and CDR2 SAAAGT. Here the CDR3 DNA reads TGTGCCAGCAGTTTTTACCGGTTTATAAGGGTTAGTGTCAAAAACATTCAGTACTTC. Protein: CASSFYRFIRVSVKNIQYF.

V is TRBV19 and J is TRBJ2-1; 12 bases match TRBD2. Germline assignment: CDR1 LNHDA and CDR2 SQIVND (reference sequence). The CDR3 is made up of 15 amino acids. The J segment lost 10 bases and the V segment lost 5 bases, leaving 9 bases of the junction unmatched. CDR3 nucleotides: TGTGCCAGTAGTCCCCGGACTAGCGGGAATAGGGAGCAGTTCTTC. Its protein is CASSPRTSGNREQFF. Full variable domain (missing parts from reference TRBV19 and TRBJ2-1): DGGITQSPKYLFRKEGQNVTLSCEQNLNHDAMYWYRQDPGQGLRLIYYSQIVNDFQKGDIAEGYSVSREKKESFPLTVTSAQKNPTAFYLCASSPRTSGNREQFFGPGTRLTVL.

This clone has a single count. This chain connects TRBV9 to TRBJ1-2, with 8 positions matching TRBD1. J gave up 3 bases and V 3 bases, and 7 bases lay outside the gene matches. CDR1 and CDR2 from the germline V gene are SGDLS and YYNGEE. The CDR3 spans 15 residues. Here the CDR3 reads CASSARTGMDYGYTF. The CDR3 nucleotides are TGTGCCAGCAGCGCACGGACAGGGATGGACTATGGCTACACCTTC.

Written as DNA, the CDR3 is TGTGCCAGCTCACCGCAGGGGCGGAACTATGGCTACACCTTC. Its protein is CASSPQGRNYGYTF. The V and J genes are TRBV18 and TRBJ1-2; TRBD1 is a possible D gene (6 bases). The CDR3 length is 14 residues. Germline CDR1 and CDR2: KGHSH and LQKENI. Deletions cut 3 bases from V and 2 bases from J, with 10 bases between.

The rearrangement links TRBV10-2 to TRBJ1-1; no firm D call. Germline CDR1 reads WSHSY; CDR2 reads SAAADI. V lost 2 bases, J lost 1 base, and 11 bases lay in between. This CDR3 comprises 15 residues. CDR3 residues: CASSEGGVGNTEAFF. The CDR3 nucleotides read TGCGCCAGCAGTGAGGGAGGCGTAGGGAACACTGAAGCTTTCTTT.

The chain links TRBV6-8 to TRBJ1-2, with D possibly matching TRBD1 (6 bases). V gave up 2 bases and J gave up 1 base, with 8 bases separating them. The CDR3 runs 14 residues. The germline V gene encodes CDR1 MNHGY and CDR2 SAAAGT. The CDR3 bases are TGTGCCAGCAGTTACAGGGGGAGTAACTATGGCTACACCTTC. Protein sequence: CASSYRGSNYGYTF.